The next 32 T cell receptor beta chains were all read from a single sample in a study. TCRdb passed the 5' RACE reads through MiXCR, listing each CDR3 protein once. Counted here are about 62,000 distinct CDR3 sequences, almost 30% occurring once; the ten biggest clones make up about 2.3%. Sample: tumor-infiltrating naive CD4+ T cells sorted from the breast tumor. Subset noted: naive CD4+ T cells, CD4+CD45RA+CD25-. Receptor source: a female donor with breast cancer.

This clonotype was counted only a few times. The chain recombines TRBV6-6 with TRBJ2-1, with 15 bases lining up with TRBD2. The CDR3 consists of 20 residues. CDR1 MNHNY and CDR2 SVGAGI come from the germline V gene (reference sequence). The V and J ends lost 0 bases and 7 bases, in that order; junction bases with no gene match: 13. The CDR3 nucleotides are TGTGCCAGCAGTTACTCCACGGGACTAGCGGGAGGAGTTGGAAGGAATGAGCAGTTCTTC. Translation: CASSYSTGLAGGVGRNEQFF.

The rearrangement joins TRBV27 to TRBJ2-7; no firm D call. Trimming took 9 bases from V and 7 from J, leaving 16 bases between them. Germline V gene sequence: CDR1 MNHEY, CDR2 SMNVEV (reference sequence). This CDR3 is 12 amino acids long. The CDR3 DNA reads as TGTGCCAGTGGTTCGGCGCTACGGGAGCAGTACTTC. Its translation is CASGSALREQYF.

This clonotype has a handful of counts. CDR3 in DNA: TGTGCCAGCACCCTACAAAGTAACACCGGGGAGCTGTTTTTT. Its protein is CASTLQSNTGELFF. The rearrangement links TRBV12-3 or TRBV12-4 to TRBJ2-2; D unclear. Trimming removed 7 bases at V and 2 bases at J, with 11 bases between. The CDR3 contains 14 residues.

Note on this clonotype: A much larger clone differs from this one at a single base, so this may be a read error. The CDR3 region is CASSPGTFPTDTHYF. The CDR3, as DNA: TGTGCCAGCAGCCCCGGGACATTTCCCACAGATACGCATTATTTT. This sequence joins TRBV7-9 and TRBJ2-3; possibly TRBD1 for D (6 bases). The CDR3 is made up of 15 amino acids. Germline CDR1 is SEHNR and CDR2 is FQNEAQ (reference sequence).

This clonotype was counted only a few times. The J gene is TRBJ2-3, the V gene TRBV5-4; 7 positions match TRBD2. V was clipped by 4 bases and J by 0 bases; unmatched bases: 2. The CDR3 runs 14 residues. Looked up from germline, CDR1 is SGHNT and CDR2 is YYREEE (reference sequence). The CDR3 spells CASSHSGSTDTQYF. As DNA, the CDR3 is TGTGCCAGCAGCCATAGCGGGAGCACAGATACGCAGTATTTT.

This clonotype was found a few times. A much larger clone is a single base away; this may be a read error. This chain uses TRBV12-3 or TRBV12-4 with TRBJ1-5; D not resolved. The CDR3 runs to 16 residues. V lost 8 bases, J lost 8 bases, and 25 bases lay in between. CDR3 in DNA: TGTGCCAGCGGCCCTTCCCGACCGAAAATTGTGGAGCCCCAGCATTTT. Translating it yields CASGPSRPKIVEPQHF.

This clonotype was found a few times. The chain combines TRBV25-1 with TRBJ2-7; the match to TRBD2 covers 10 bases. The V gene's germline CDR1 is MGHDK and CDR2 SYGVNS. The CDR3 contains 15 residues. After removal of 3 bases from V and 5 bases from J, the junction contained 7 bases not matched to a gene. CDR3 protein: CASSDTSGAINEQYF. The DNA for the CDR3 is TGTGCCAGCAGTGATACTAGCGGGGCAATTAACGAGCAGTACTTC.

This clonotype was seen more than once but under ten times. The chain recombines TRBV5-1 with TRBJ2-7, with 7 bases aligning to TRBD1. The V gene's germline CDR1 is SGHRS and CDR2 YFSETQ. The CDR3 contains 13 residues. J lost 5 bases, V lost 0 bases, and 2 bases had no gene match. The CDR3: CASSLGQGDEQYF. CDR3 sequence (DNA): TGCGCCAGCAGCTTGGGACAGGGTGACGAGCAGTACTTC.

The table lists this clonotype with a few counts. The rearrangement joins TRBV20-1 to TRBJ2-7; D is unresolved. The V gene's germline CDR1 is DFQATT and CDR2 SNEGSKA (reference sequence). V was cut by 1 base and J by 0 bases, with 13 bases left in between. This CDR3 has 15 residues. The DNA for the CDR3 is TGCAGTGCTAGAGTAGGAGCGCAAGCCTCCTACGAGCAGTACTTC. It is translated as CSARVGAQASYEQYF.

This clonotype has a count of ten or more. This chain links TRBV27 with TRBJ2-6; a weak D match, TRBD2 (7 bases). This CDR3 comprises 17 residues. The germline CDR1 and CDR2 sequences are MNHEY and SMNVEV (reference sequence). Trimming cost V 7 bases and J 0 bases, with 16 bases left between them. CDR3 DNA sequence: TGTGCCAGCACCGCGGGGAGGGGGAACTCTGGGGCCAACGTCCTGACTTTC. Translation: CASTAGRGNSGANVLTF. Full variable domain (rest looked up from reference TRBV27 and TRBJ2-6): EAQVTQNPRYLITVTGKKLTVTCSQNMNHEYMSWYRQDPGLGLRQIYYSMNVEVTDKGDVPEGYKVSRKEKRNFPLILESPSPNQTSLYFCASTAGRGNSGANVLTFGAGSRLTVL.

This clonotype came up once. CDR3 protein: CASSDPGTVGETQYF. The CDR3 DNA follows: TGTGCCAGCAGTGACCCAGGGACCGTGGGGGAGACCCAGTACTTC. The rearrangement uses TRBV25-1 and TRBJ2-5; either TRBD1 or TRBD2 may supply D (5 bases each). Trimming removed 3 bases at V and 5 bases at J, with 16 bases between. This CDR3 is 15 amino acids long. CDR1 is MGHDK and CDR2 is SYGVNS in the germline V gene.

V usage is TRBV4-3 and J usage is TRBJ1-2; D not certain. There are 14 residues in the CDR3. Trimming removed 0 bases from V and 6 bases from J, with 11 bases in between. CDR1 and CDR2 from the germline V gene are LGHNA and YSLEER. The CDR3 loop is CASSQEMGNDGYTF. CDR3 DNA sequence: TGCGCCAGCAGCCAAGAGATGGGAAACGATGGCTACACCTTC.

V is TRBV19 and J is TRBJ2-1, with 12 bases matching TRBD2. Trimming at V came to 1 base and at J to 9 bases, leaving 1 base not matched to a gene. Germline-derived CDR1 and CDR2 are LNHDA and SQIVND (reference sequence). The CDR3 runs 14 residues. In nucleotides, the CDR3 is TGTGCCAGTAGTATAGGACTAGCGGGAGTTGAGCAGTTCTTC. Translation: CASSIGLAGVEQFF.

The table lists this clonotype with a few counts. One end of the junction does not line up with germline, which may come from a read error. J is TRBJ2-3 and V is TRBV7-7; TRBD1 is a possible D gene (6 bases). The germline gives CDR1 SSHAT, CDR2 FNYEAQ (reference sequence). This CDR3 comprises 13 residues. In DNA, the CDR3 is TGTGCTAGCAGCTTAGGGGGAGAGGATACGCAGTATTTT. Translation gives CASSLGGEDTQYF.

The chain carries TRBV11-3 and TRBJ2-7, with TRBD2 matching 9 bases. The V gene's germline CDR1 is SGHNT and CDR2 YENEEA. Germline trimming cut 8 bases from V and 5 bases from J; bases unmatched to any gene: 4. The CDR3 extends over 12 amino acids. Here the CDR3 DNA reads TGTGCCAGCGCGGGGGGGGCCCACGAGCAGTACTTC. This translates into CASAGGAHEQYF.

The chain joins TRBV6-1 to TRBJ2-7; possibly TRBD1 or TRBD2 for D (5 bases each). Germline V lookup: CDR1 MNHNS, CDR2 SASEGT. The CDR3 length is 14 residues. The ends were cut back, 3 bases at V and 5 bases at J, with 14 bases in the middle. The CDR3: CASSDPGSVNEQYF. The DNA of the CDR3 is TGTGCCAGCAGTGATCCAGGGAGTGTGAACGAGCAGTACTTC.

This clonotype was seen only a few times. This chain links TRBV28 with TRBJ2-1, with 9 bases fitting TRBD1. Trimming at V came to 7 bases and at J to 8 bases, leaving 12 bases not matched to a gene. Germline lookup yields CDR1 MDHEN and CDR2 SYDVKM. The CDR3 contains 15 residues. The CDR3: CASTAWGTGIDEQFF. CDR3 nucleotides: TGTGCCAGCACAGCATGGGGGACAGGGATCGATGAGCAGTTCTTC.

This clonotype has a handful of counts. The chain uses TRBV29-1 and TRBJ1-2; 8 bases are shared with TRBD1. Trimming at V came to 7 bases and at J to 0 bases, leaving 4 bases not matched to a gene. Germline CDR1 is SQVTM and CDR2 is ANQGSEA. The CDR3 spans 13 residues. The CDR3: CSADRGTNYGYTF. CDR3 nucleotides: TGCAGCGCCGACAGGGGAACTAACTATGGCTACACCTTC.

This clonotype was seen only a few times. The rearrangement joins TRBV6-5 to TRBJ1-4; 9 bases agree with TRBD1. The CDR3 loop spans 15 amino acids. Looked up from germline, CDR1 is MNHEY and CDR2 is SVGAGI. V was clipped by 0 bases and J by 6 bases; unmatched bases: 2. CDR3: CASSYSWTGDEKLFF. Written as DNA, the CDR3 is TGTGCCAGCAGTTACTCGTGGACAGGGGATGAAAAACTGTTTTTT.

This clonotype came up many times. The rearrangement joins TRBV20-1 to TRBJ1-2; TRBD1 agrees at 9 bases. The CDR3 loop spans 13 amino acids. V dropped 6 bases and J dropped 4; count of bases not matched to a gene: 6. Germline V gene lookup returns CDR1 DFQATT and CDR2 SNEGSKA (reference sequence). CDR3 in amino acids: CSARQGQGYGYTF. CDR3 coding DNA: TGCAGTGCAAGACAGGGACAGGGCTATGGCTACACCTTC.

The CDR3 here is CSALPGRSYEQYF. The CDR3 DNA follows: TGCAGTGCCCTCCCGGGCAGGTCCTACGAGCAGTACTTC. The V and J genes are TRBV20-1 and TRBJ2-7; D uncertain. Germline V gives CDR1 DFQATT, CDR2 SNEGSKA (reference sequence). This CDR3 contains 13 residues. Between the trimmed V and J ends, which lost 6 bases and 1 base, there was a span of 13 bases.

This clonotype was recorded a few times. The V call is TRBV4-2, the J call TRBJ2-3; 8 nucleotides match TRBD2. The CDR3 totals 16 residues. Germline V gives CDR1 LGHNA, CDR2 YNFKEQ. V trimming: 0 bases; J trimming: 5 bases; junction bases outside the gene matches: 7. The CDR3 loop reads CASSQDGAAGVDTQYF. The DNA for the CDR3 is TGTGCCAGCAGCCAAGATGGGGCAGCGGGGGTAGATACGCAGTATTTT.

The chain recombines TRBV5-1 with TRBJ2-5; D is undetermined. Looked up from germline, CDR1 is SGHRS and CDR2 is YFSETQ. The CDR3 sequence is 16 residues long. Trimming pared 0 bases from V and 5 bases from J, leaving 17 bases between. CDR3 DNA sequence: TGCGCCAGCAGCTTGGATAATAAGGACCTTGGGGAGACCCAGTACTTC. This translates into CASSLDNKDLGETQYF.

This clonotype has at least ten counts. The V and J genes are TRBV20-1 and TRBJ2-7; D unresolved. The CDR3 is 13 amino acids. V was clipped by 3 bases and J by 2 bases, with 11 bases between them. Germline-derived CDR1 and CDR2 are DFQATT and SNEGSKA (reference sequence). The CDR3 is CSASPPPAYEQYF. For the CDR3, the DNA is TGCAGTGCTAGCCCTCCCCCAGCCTACGAGCAGTACTTC.

This rearrangement joins TRBV14 to TRBJ1-6; the D is unclear. Germline CDR1 SGHDN, CDR2 FVKESK. The V end was cut by 1 base, the J end by 2 bases, with 12 bases between. The CDR3 sequence is 17 residues long. The CDR3 nucleotides are TGTGCCAGCAGCCAAGGGAGGCGCTGGGCCTATAATTCACCCCTCCACTTT. It specifies CASSQGRRWAYNSPLHF.

The chain carries TRBV20-1 and TRBJ2-5, with D possibly matching TRBD1 (8 bases). V lost 5 bases, J lost 5 bases, and 15 bases lay in between. The CDR3 spans 13 residues. CDR1 and CDR2 (germline): DFQATT, SNEGSKA (reference sequence). The DNA of the CDR3 is TGCAGTGCTCCCAAACAGGGGGGGGAGACCCAGTACTTC. Translation gives CSAPKQGGETQYF.

The gene calls are TRBV7-2 and TRBJ1-2; no firm D call. Germline V CDR1 and CDR2: SGHTA, FQGNSA. The V gene lost 4 bases and the J gene lost 0 bases, with 15 bases spanning the gap. This CDR3 region has 16 residues. This chain's CDR3 is CASSSRITLANYGYTF. In DNA, the CDR3 is TGTGCCAGCAGCTCCCGTATAACGCTAGCTAACTATGGCTACACCTTC.

This clonotype was observed a handful of times. V usage is TRBV20-1 and J usage is TRBJ1-2; the D is unclear. CDR1 and CDR2 from the germline V gene are DFQATT and SNEGSKA (reference sequence). The CDR3 sequence is 13 residues long. V lost 0 bases to trimming and J lost 2 bases, with 7 bases between them. Written as DNA, the CDR3 is TGCAGTGCTAGAGATTCACAGAACTATGGCTACACCTTC. Protein sequence: CSARDSQNYGYTF.

Note on this clonotype: A much larger clone lies one base from this, so it may be a read error. The chain employs TRBV20-1 and TRBJ2-1, with D maybe TRBD2 (5 bases). In germline, CDR1 is DFQATT, CDR2 SNEGSKA (reference sequence). The CDR3 contains 14 residues. The CDR3, as DNA: TGCGGTGCTAAAGCGGTAAGCTCCTACAATGAGCAGTTCTTC. It yields the protein CGAKAVSSYNEQFF.

The chain employs TRBV24-1 and TRBJ2-1, with 7 bases matching TRBD1. The V and J ends lost 2 bases and 10 bases, in that order; junction bases with no gene match: 7. Germline CDR1 KGHDR, CDR2 SFDVKD. The CDR3 has 14 amino acids. CDR3 amino acids: CATSDSLTGVEQFF. The CDR3 DNA sequence: TGTGCCACCAGTGATTCGCTAACAGGGGTCGAGCAGTTCTTC.

The CDR3 loop reads CSVRVAQYEQYF. In nucleotides, the CDR3 is TGCAGCGTCCGAGTGGCCCAGTACGAGCAGTACTTC. The J gene is TRBJ2-7, the V gene TRBV29-1; no clear D gene. The CDR3 is 12 residues long. Germline loops: CDR1 SQVTM, CDR2 ANQGSEA. Trimming shortened V by 6 bases and J by 4 bases, and 13 bases separated the two germline ends.

V and J are TRBV7-2 and TRBJ2-3; D unresolved. Looked up from germline, CDR1 is SGHTA and CDR2 is FQGNSA. V shed 2 bases and J shed 6 bases, with 6 bases lying between them. This CDR3 contains 12 residues. CDR3 in DNA: TGTGCCAGCAGCTTACGTCCGGATACGCAGTATTTT. This gives the protein CASSLRPDTQYF.